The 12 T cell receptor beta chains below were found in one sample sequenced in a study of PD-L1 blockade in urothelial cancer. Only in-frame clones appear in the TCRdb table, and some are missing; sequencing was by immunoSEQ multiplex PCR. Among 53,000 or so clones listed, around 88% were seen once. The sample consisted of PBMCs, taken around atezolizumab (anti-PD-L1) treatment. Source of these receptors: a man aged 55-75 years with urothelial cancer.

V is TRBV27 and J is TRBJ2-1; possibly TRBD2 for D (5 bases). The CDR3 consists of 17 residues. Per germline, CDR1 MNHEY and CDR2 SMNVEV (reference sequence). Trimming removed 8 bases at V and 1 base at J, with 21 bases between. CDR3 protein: CASGRDYLSGSYNEQFF. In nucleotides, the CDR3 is TGTGCCAGCGGTCGCGACTATCTCTCGGGTTCCTACAATGAGCAGTTCTTC.

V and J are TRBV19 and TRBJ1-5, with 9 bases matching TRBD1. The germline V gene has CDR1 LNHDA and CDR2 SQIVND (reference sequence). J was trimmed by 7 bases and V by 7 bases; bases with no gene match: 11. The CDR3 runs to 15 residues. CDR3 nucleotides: TGTGCCAGTACCCCCCCCGGGACAGGGTTCCAGCCCCAGCATTTT. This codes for CASTPPGTGFQPQHF.

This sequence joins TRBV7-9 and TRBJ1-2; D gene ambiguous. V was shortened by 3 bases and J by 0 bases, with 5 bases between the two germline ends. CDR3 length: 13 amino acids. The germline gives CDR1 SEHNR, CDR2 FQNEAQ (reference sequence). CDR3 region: CASSLNSNYGYTF. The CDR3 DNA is TGTGCCAGCAGCTTGAACTCTAACTATGGCTACACCTTC.

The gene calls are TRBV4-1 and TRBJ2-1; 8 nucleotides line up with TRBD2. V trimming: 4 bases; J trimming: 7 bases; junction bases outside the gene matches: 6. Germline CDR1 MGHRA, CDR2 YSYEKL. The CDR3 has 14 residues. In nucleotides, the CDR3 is TGCGCCAGCAGCCTCGCCCGGGGGGGAAATGAGCAGTTCTTC. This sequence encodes CASSLARGGNEQFF.

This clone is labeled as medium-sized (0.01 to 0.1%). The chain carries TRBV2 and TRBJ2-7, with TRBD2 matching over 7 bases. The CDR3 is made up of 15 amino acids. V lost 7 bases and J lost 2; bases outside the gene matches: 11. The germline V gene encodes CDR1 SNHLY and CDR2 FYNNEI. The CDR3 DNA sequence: TGTGCCAGCATCGAAGGGGAGGGGTATACCTACGAGCAGTACTTC. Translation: CASIEGEGYTYEQYF.

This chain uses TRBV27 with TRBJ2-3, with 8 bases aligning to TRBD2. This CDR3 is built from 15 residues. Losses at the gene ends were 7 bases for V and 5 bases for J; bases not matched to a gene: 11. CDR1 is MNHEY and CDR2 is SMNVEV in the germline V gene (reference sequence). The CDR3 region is CASTSLAAKRDTQYF. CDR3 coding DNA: TGTGCCAGCACCTCACTAGCGGCGAAGCGAGATACGCAGTATTTT.

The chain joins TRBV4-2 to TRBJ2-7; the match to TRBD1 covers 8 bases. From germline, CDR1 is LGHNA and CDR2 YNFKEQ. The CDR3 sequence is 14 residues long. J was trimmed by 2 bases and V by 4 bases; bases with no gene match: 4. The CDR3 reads CASSRSGGAYEQYF. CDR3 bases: TGTGCCAGCAGCCGTTCAGGGGGCGCCTACGAGCAGTACTTC.

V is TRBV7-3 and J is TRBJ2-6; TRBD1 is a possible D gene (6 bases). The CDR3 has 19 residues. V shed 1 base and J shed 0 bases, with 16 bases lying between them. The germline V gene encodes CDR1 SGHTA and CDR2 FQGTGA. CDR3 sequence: CASSLRKQGGASGANVLTF. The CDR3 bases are TGTGCCAGCAGCTTAAGAAAACAGGGTGGAGCCTCTGGGGCCAACGTCCTGACTTTC. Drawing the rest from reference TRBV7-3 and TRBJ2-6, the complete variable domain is GAGVSQTPSNKVTEKGKYVELRCDPISGHTALYWYRQSLGQGPEFLIYFQGTGAADDSGLPNDRFFAVRPEGSVSTLKIQRTERGDSAVYLCASSLRKQGGASGANVLTFGAGSRLTVL.

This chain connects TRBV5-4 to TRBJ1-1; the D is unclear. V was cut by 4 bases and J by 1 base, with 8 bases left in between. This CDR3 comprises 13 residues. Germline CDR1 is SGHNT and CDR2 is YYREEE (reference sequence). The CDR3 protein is CASSPPENTEAFF. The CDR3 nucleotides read TGTGCCAGCAGCCCTCCAGAGAACACTGAAGCTTTCTTT.

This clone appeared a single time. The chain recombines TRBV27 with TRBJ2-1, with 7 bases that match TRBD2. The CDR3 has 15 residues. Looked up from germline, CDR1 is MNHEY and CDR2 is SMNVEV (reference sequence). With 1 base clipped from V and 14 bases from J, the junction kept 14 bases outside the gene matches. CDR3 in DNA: TGTGCCAGCAGTTTATTCGGACTAGAAACTGGAGAGGAGTTCTTC. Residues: CASSLFGLETGEEFF.

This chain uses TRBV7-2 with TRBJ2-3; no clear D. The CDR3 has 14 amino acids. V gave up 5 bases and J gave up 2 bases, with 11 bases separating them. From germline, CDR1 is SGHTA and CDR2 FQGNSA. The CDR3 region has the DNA TGTGCCAGCAGCCCACCAGGCTACACAGATACGCAGTATTTT. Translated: CASSPPGYTDTQYF.

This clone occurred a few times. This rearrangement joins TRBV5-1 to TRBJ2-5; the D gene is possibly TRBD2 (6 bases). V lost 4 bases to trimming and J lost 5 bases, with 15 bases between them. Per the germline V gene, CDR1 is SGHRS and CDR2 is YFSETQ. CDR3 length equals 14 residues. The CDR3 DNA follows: TGCGCCAGCAGCACGGGACTGGGCGGGGAGACCCAGTACTTC. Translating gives CASSTGLGGETQYF.